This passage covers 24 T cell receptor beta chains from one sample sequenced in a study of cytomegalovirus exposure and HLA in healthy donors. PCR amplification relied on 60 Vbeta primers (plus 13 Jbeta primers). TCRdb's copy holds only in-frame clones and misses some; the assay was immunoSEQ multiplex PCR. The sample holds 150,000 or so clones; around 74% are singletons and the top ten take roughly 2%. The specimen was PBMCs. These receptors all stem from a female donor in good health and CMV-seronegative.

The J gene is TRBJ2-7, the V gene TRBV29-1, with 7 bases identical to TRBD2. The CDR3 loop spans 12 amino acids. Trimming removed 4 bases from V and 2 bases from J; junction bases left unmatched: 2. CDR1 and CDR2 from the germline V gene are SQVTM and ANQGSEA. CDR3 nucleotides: TGCAGCGTTGGCGGACTAGCCTACGAGCAGTACTTC. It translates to CSVGGLAYEQYF.

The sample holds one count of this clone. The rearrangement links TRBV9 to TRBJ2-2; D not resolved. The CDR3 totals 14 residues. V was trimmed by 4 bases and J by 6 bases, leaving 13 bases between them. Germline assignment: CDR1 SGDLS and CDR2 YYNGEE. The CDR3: CASSPTGLAGELFF. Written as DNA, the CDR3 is TGTGCCAGCAGCCCGACTGGGTTAGCCGGGGAGCTGTTTTTT.

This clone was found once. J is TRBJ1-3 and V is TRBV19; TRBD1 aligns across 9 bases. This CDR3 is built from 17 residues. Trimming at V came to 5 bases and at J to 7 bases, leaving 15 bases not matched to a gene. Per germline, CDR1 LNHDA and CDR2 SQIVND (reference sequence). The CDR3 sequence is CASSSGQGLSIRNTIYF. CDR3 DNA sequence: TGTGCCAGTAGTTCCGGACAGGGGTTATCCATCCGGAACACCATATATTTT.

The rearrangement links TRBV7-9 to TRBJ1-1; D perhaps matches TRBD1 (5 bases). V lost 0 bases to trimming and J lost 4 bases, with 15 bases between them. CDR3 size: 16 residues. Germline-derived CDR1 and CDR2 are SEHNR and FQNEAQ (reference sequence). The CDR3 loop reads CASSLAESGGGTEAFF. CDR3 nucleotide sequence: TGTGCCAGCAGCTTAGCAGAATCTGGGGGAGGCACTGAAGCTTTCTTT. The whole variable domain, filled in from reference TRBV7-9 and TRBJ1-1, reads DTGVSQNPRHKITKRGQNVTFRCDPISEHNRLYWYRQTLGQGPEFLTYFQNEAQLEKSRLLSDRFSAERPKGSFSTLEIQRTEQGDSAMYLCASSLAESGGGTEAFFGQGTRLTVV.

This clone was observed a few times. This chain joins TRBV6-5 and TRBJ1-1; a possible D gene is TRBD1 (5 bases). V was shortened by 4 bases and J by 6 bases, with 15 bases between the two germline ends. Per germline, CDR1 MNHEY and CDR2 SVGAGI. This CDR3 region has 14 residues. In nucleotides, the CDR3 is TGTGCCAGCAGTTCCCCTCTTCGCAGGGCTGAAGCTTTCTTT. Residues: CASSSPLRRAEAFF.

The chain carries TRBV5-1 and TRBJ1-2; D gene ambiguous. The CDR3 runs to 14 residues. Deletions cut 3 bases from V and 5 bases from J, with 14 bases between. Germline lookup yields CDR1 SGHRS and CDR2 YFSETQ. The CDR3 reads CASSSPDGGYGYTF. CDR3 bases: TGCGCCAGCAGCTCACCGGACGGAGGATATGGCTACACCTTC.

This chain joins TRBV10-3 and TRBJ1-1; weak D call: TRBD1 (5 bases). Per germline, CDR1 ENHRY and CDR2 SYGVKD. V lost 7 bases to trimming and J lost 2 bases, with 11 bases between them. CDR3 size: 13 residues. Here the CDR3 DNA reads TGTGCCATCACTCCACAGGTCAACACTGAAGCTTTCTTT. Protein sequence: CAITPQVNTEAFF.

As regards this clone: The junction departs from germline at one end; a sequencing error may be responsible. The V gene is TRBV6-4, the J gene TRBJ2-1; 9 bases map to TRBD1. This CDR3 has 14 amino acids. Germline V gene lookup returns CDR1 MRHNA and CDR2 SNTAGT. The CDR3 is CASSPESGTGPSVF. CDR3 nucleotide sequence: TGTGCCAGCAGTCCCGAGAGCGGGACAGGGCCCTCGGTCTTC.

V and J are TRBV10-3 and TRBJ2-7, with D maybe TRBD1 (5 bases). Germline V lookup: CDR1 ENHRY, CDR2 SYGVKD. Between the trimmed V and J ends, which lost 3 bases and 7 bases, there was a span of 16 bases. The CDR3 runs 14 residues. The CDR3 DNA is TGTGCCATCAGTGACGGCGACAGCCCCGGGGAGCAGTACTTC. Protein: CAISDGDSPGEQYF.

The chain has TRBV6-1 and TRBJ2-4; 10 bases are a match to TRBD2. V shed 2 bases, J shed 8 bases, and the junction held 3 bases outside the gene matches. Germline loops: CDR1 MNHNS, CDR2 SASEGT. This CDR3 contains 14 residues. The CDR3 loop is CASSETSGKYIQYF. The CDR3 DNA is TGTGCCAGCAGTGAAACTAGCGGGAAATACATTCAGTACTTC.

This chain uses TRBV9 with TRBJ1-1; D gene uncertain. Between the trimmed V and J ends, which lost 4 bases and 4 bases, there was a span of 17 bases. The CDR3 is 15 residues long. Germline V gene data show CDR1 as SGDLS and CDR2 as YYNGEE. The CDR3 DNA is TGTGCCAGCAGCCCCCAGGTGGGCGGAGGCACTGAAGCTTTCTTT. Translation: CASSPQVGGGTEAFF. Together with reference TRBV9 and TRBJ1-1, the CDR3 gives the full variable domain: DSGVTQTPKHLITATGQRVTLRCSPRSGDLSVYWYQQSLDQGLQFLIQYYNGEERAKGNILERFSAQQFPDLHSELNLSSLELGDSALYFCASSPQVGGGTEAFFGQGTRLTVV.

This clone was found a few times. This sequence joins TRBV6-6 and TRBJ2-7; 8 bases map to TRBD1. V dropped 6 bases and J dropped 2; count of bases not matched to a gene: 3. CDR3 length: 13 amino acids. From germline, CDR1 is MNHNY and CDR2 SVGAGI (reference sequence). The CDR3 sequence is CASSRTGTYEQYF. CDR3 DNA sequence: TGTGCCAGCAGCCGGACAGGGACCTACGAGCAGTACTTC.

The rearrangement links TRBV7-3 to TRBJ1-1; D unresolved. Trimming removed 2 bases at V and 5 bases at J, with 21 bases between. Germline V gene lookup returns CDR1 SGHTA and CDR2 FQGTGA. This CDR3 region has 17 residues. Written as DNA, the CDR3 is TGTGCCAGCAGCTTAGAGGGCGGAAAACGGGGAAGGACTGAAGCTTTCTTT. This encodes CASSLEGGKRGRTEAFF.

The CDR3 DNA is TGTGCCAGCAGCTTAACCGGGACAGGGCCACAAGAGACCCAGTACTTC. This sequence encodes CASSLTGTGPQETQYF. V gene TRBV7-7 combines with J gene TRBJ2-5, with 9 bases aligning to TRBD1. In germline, CDR1 is SSHAT, CDR2 FNYEAQ (reference sequence). CDR3 length: 16 amino acids. Unmatched junction bases numbered 6, after V lost 2 bases and J lost 2 bases.

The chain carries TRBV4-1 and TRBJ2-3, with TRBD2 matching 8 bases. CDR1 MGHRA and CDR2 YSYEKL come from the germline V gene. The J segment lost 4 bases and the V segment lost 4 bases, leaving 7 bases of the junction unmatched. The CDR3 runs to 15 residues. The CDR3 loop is CASSRSGLVADTQYF. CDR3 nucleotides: TGCGCCAGCAGCCGCTCGGGACTAGTCGCAGATACGCAGTATTTT.

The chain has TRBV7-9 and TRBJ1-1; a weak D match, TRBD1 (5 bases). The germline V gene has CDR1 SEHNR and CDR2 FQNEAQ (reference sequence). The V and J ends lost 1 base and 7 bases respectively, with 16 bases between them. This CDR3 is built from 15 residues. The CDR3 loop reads CASSLEGRVRNEAFF. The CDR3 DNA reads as TGTGCCAGCAGCTTAGAGGGCAGGGTACGTAATGAAGCTTTCTTT.

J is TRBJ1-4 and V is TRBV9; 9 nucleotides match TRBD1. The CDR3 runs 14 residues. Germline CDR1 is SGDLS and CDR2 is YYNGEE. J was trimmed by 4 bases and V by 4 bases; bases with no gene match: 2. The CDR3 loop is CASSQGQGNEKLFF. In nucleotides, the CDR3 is TGTGCCAGCAGCCAGGGACAGGGTAATGAAAAACTGTTTTTT.

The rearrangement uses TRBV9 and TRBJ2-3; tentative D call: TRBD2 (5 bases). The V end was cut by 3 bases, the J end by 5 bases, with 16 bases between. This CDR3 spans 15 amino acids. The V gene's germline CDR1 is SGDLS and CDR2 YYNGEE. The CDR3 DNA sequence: TGTGCCAGCAGCGCCGGACTGCGCTGGCTAGATACGCAGTATTTT. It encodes CASSAGLRWLDTQYF.

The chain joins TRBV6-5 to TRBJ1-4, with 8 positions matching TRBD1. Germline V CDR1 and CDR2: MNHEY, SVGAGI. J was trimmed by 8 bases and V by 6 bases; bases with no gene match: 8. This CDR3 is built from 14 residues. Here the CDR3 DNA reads TGTGCCAGCAGACGAGGACAGGGAACGGAAAAACTGTTTTTT. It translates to CASRRGQGTEKLFF.

In nucleotides, the CDR3 is TGTGCCAGCAGCTTGGGGGTAGCGGGGGGGGCAGAGACCCAGTACTTC. The encoded protein is CASSLGVAGGAETQYF. The chain combines TRBV7-2 with TRBJ2-5; 11 nucleotides align to TRBD2. CDR1 is SGHTA and CDR2 is FQGNSA in the germline V gene. CDR3 length: 16 amino acids. With V trimmed by 3 bases and J by 4 bases, 7 bases remained unmatched.

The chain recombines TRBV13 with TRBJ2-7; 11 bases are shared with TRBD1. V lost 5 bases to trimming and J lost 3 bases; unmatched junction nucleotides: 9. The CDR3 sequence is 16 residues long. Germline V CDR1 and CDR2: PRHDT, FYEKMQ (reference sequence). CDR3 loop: CASSISGTGGIYEQYF. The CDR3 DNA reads TGTGCCAGCAGCATCTCCGGGACAGGGGGGATCTACGAGCAGTACTTC.

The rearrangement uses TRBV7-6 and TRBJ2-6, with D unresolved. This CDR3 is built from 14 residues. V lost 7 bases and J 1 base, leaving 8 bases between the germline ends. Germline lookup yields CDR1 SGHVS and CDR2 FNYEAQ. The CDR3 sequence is CASTFSSGANVLTF. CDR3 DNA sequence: TGTGCCAGCACCTTCTCGTCTGGGGCCAACGTCCTGACTTTC. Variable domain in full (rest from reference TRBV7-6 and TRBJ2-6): GAGVSQSPRYKVTKRGQDVALRCDPISGHVSLYWYRQALGQGPEFLTYFNYEAQQDKSGLPNDRFSAERPEGSISTLTIQRTEQRDSAMYRCASTFSSGANVLTFGAGSRLTVL.

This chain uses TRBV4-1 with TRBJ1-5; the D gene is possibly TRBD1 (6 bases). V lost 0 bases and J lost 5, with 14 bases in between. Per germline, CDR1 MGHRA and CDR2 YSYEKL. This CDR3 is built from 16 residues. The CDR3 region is CASSQDSGEGDQPQHF. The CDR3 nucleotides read TGCGCCAGCAGCCAAGATTCGGGGGAGGGGGATCAGCCCCAGCATTTT.

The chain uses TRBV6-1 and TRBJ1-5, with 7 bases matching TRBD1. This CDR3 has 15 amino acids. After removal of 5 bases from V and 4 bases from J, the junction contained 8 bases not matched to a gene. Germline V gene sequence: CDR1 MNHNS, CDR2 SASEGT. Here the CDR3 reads CASSLLQGSNQPQHF. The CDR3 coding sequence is TGTGCCAGCAGTCTCCTACAGGGGTCGAATCAGCCCCAGCATTTT.